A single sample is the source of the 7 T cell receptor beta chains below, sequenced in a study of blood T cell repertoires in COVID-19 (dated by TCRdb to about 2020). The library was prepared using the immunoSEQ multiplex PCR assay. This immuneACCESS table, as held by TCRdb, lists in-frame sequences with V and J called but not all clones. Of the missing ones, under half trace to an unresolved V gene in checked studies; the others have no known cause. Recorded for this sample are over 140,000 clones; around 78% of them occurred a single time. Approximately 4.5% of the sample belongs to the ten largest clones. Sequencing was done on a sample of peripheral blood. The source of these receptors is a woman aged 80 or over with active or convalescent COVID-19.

The CDR3 DNA follows: TGTGCCAGCAGTTCAACTAGCGTTGAGACCCAGTACTTC. Translating gives CASSSTSVETQYF. V usage is TRBV6-2 or TRBV6-3 and J usage is TRBJ2-5; 7 bases map to TRBD2. The CDR3 contains 13 residues. V was pared by 4 bases and J by 5 bases, with 4 bases of the junction left unmatched. Germline loops: CDR1 MNHEY, CDR2 SVGEGT.

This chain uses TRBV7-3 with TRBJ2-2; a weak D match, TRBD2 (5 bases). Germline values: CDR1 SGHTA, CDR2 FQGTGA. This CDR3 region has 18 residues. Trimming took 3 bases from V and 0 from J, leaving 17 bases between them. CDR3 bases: TGTGCCAGCAGCTTGAGGGCGCTAGCCTTTACGAACACCGGGGAGCTGTTTTTT. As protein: CASSLRALAFTNTGELFF.

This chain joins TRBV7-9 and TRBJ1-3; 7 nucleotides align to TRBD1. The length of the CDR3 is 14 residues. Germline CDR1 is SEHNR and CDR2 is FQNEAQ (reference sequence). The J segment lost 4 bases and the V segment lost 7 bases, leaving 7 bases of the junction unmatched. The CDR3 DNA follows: TGTGCCAGCACTCGACAGGGATCCGGAAACACCATATATTTT. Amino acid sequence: CASTRQGSGNTIYF.

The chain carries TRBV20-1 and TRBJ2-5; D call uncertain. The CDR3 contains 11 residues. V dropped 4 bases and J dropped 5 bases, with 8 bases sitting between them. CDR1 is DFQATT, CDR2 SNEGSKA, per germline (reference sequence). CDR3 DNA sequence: TGCAGTGCTACCTATTCGGAGACCCAGTACTTC. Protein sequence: CSATYSETQYF.

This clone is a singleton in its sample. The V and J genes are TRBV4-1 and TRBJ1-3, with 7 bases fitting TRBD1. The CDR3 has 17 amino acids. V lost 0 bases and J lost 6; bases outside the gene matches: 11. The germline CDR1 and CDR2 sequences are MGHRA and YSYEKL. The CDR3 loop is CASSQDRDRAGINTIYF. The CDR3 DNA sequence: TGCGCCAGCAGCCAAGATCGCGACAGGGCTGGTATAAACACCATATATTTT.

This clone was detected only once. The CDR3 sequence is CASSLEVGRDTEAFF. The CDR3 region has the DNA TGTGCCAGCAGCTTGGAGGTCGGGAGAGACACTGAAGCTTTCTTT. The chain employs TRBV5-5 and TRBJ1-1, with D unclear. The V gene's germline CDR1 is SGHKS and CDR2 YYEKEE (reference sequence). The CDR3 has 15 residues. Deletions cut 0 bases from V and 3 bases from J, with 12 bases between.

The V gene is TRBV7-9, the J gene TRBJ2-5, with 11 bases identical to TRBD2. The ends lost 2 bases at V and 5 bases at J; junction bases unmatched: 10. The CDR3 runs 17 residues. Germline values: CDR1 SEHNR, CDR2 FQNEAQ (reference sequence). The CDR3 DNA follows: TGTGCCAGCAGCTTATTACCTAGCGGGGGGCGGCTGGAGACCCAGTACTTC. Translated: CASSLLPSGGRLETQYF.